The 9 T cell receptor beta chains listed next were all sequenced from one sample in a study of vaccination and CD4 T cells after COVID-19. The sample's treatment: roughly ten-day PBMC culture with coronavirus spike peptide pools or control peptides (ViraFEST assay). No cognate antigen is known for these TCRs. Once obtained from cultured CD4+ T cells, the DNA was sequenced using the Oncomine TCR Beta short-read assay. TCRdb used MiXCR to reprocess the PCR reads, holding one entry per CDR3 protein. The sample records around 16,000 distinct CDR3 sequences, approximately 72% being singletons. Sequenced material: CD4+ T cells from blood, cultured in vitro, taken after SARS-CoV-2 vaccination. Receptors originate from a human donor who received a COVID-19 vaccine.

A single count supports this clonotype. The V and J genes are TRBV21-1 and TRBJ1-1. TRBV21-1 is flagged as a pseudogene. The CDR3 is 17 residues long. The CDR3 bases are TGTGCCAGCAGCAAAGCGCTTTATAACGGGGGAGGGACTGAAGCTTTCTTT. Translating it yields CASSKALYNGGGTEAFF.

The rearrangement joins TRBV24-1 to TRBJ2-3, with 10 bases aligning to TRBD1. Trimming at V came to 3 bases and at J to 2 bases, leaving 10 bases not matched to a gene. The germline gives CDR1 KGHDR, CDR2 SFDVKD. This CDR3 is built from 18 residues. The CDR3 spells CATSDAGTGAGSTDTQYF. The CDR3 coding sequence is TGTGCCACCAGTGATGCCGGGACAGGGGCGGGTTCCACAGATACGCAGTATTTT.

The V gene is TRBV20-1, the J gene TRBJ2-7; TRBD2 matches at 8 bases. The CDR3 consists of 12 residues. The germline V gene encodes CDR1 DFQATT and CDR2 SNEGSKA (reference sequence). With 5 bases clipped from V and 3 bases from J, the junction kept 3 bases outside the gene matches. CDR3 sequence reads: CSALAGGYEQYF. CDR3 sequence (DNA): TGCAGTGCTCTGGCGGGGGGCTACGAGCAGTACTTC.

CDR3 nucleotide sequence: TGCAGTGCGGACCTAGCGGGGGCCCGACTTAGCACAGATACGCAGTATTTT. Its translation is CSADLAGARLSTDTQYF. This chain connects TRBV20-1 to TRBJ2-3; TRBD2 aligns across 10 bases. Germline V gives CDR1 DFQATT, CDR2 SNEGSKA (reference sequence). Unmatched junction bases numbered 12, after V lost 6 bases and J lost 0 bases. The CDR3 is 17 amino acids.

J is TRBJ1-1 and V is TRBV19, with unresolved D. Germline V CDR1 and CDR2: LNHDA, SQIVND (reference sequence). This CDR3 contains 14 residues. V shed 1 base and J shed 0 bases, with 6 bases lying between them. The CDR3 coding sequence is TGTGCCAGTAGTATAGGTGAGGTGAACACTGAAGCTTTCTTT. It codes for CASSIGEVNTEAFF.

V and J are TRBV6-1 and TRBJ1-3; D may be TRBD1 (6 bases). Trimming removed 4 bases from V and 0 bases from J, with 16 bases in between. From germline, CDR1 is MNHNS and CDR2 SASEGT. This CDR3 spans 17 amino acids. CDR3 amino acids: CASSVGQGRRSGNTIYF. The CDR3 DNA is TGTGCCAGCAGTGTGGGTCAGGGGCGCCGCTCTGGAAACACCATATATTTT.

The CDR3 sequence: CASSETGLAGETQYF. The DNA of the CDR3 is TGTGCCAGCAGTGAAACGGGACTAGCGGGGGAGACCCAGTACTTC. This chain joins TRBV2 and TRBJ2-5, with 13 nucleotides matching TRBD2. The CDR3 length is 15 residues. J gave up 5 bases and V 2 bases, and 2 bases lay outside the gene matches. Germline loops: CDR1 SNHLY, CDR2 FYNNEI.

The J gene is TRBJ1-5, the V gene TRBV6-1; maybe TRBD1 (6 bases). Trimming shortened V by 6 bases and J by 9 bases, and 15 bases separated the two germline ends. This CDR3 is built from 13 residues. The germline V gene has CDR1 MNHNS and CDR2 SASEGT. The CDR3 DNA is TGTGCCAGCAGATTAAACAGGGTTGGGCCCCAGCATTTT. The encoded protein is CASRLNRVGPQHF.

The gene calls are TRBV6-1 and TRBJ2-7, with a possible D match to TRBD1 (5 bases). The CDR3 length is 15 residues. The ends were cut back, 2 bases at V and 6 bases at J, with 17 bases in the middle. The germline V gene encodes CDR1 MNHNS and CDR2 SASEGT. The CDR3 DNA is TGTGCCAGCAGTGAAATCTTGACAGACTCTAGCGAGCAGTACTTC. Translating it yields CASSEILTDSSEQYF.